The clone carrying this T cell receptor (beta chain) was picked up a small number of times. This specimen comes from a study of early T cells in non-severe SARS-CoV-2 infection. TCRdb used MiXCR to reprocess the 5' RACE reads, holding one entry per CDR3 protein. The sample has some 64,000 distinct CDR3 sequences; roughly 21% are singletons. The sequence derives from an adult who was a healthcare worker with PCR-confirmed SARS-CoV-2 infection or an uninfected control (not recorded which). The sequencing used whole blood, collected at baseline.

The CDR3 region has the DNA TGTGCCAGCAGCTCTCTCGAAGAGCAGTTCTTC. Translated, it gives CASSSLEEQFF. The V call is TRBV3-1, the J call TRBJ2-1; D is undetermined. Germline assignment: CDR1 LGHDT and CDR2 YNNKEL (reference sequence). V was pared by 5 bases and J by 10 bases, with 9 bases between. The CDR3 totals 11 residues.